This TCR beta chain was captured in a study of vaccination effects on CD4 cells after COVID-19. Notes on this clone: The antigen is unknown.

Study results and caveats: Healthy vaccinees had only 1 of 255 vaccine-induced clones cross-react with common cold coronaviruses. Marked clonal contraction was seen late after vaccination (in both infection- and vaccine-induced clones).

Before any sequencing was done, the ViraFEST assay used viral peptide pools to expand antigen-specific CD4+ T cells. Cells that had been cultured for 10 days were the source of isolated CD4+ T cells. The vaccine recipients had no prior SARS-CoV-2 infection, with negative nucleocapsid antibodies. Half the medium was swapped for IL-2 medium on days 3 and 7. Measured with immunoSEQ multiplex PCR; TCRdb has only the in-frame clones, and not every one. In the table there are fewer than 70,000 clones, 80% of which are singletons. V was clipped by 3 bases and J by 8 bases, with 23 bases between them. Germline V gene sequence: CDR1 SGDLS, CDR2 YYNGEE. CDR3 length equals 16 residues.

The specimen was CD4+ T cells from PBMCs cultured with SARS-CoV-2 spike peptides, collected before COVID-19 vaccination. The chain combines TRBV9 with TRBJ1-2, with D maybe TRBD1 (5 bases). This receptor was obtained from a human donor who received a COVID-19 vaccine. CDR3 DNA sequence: TGTGCCAGCAGCGCCCAGCCGGGCGCCCGGGGGGAGGGCTACACCTTC. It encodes CASSAQPGARGEGYTF.